This TCR beta chain was captured by sequencing in a study of T cells after yellow fever vaccination. Universal primer sites and UMIs were introduced during 5'RACE template-switching synthesis of TCR cDNA. TCRdb reprocessed the 5' RACE reads via MiXCR and lists one record per CDR3 protein. The profile covers around 530,000 distinct CDR3 sequences, with roughly 17% appearing a single time and 17% taken by the ten largest. V lost 4 bases to trimming and J lost 2 bases, with 12 bases between them. This CDR3 region has 15 residues. Germline V CDR1 and CDR2: SEHNR, FQNEAQ (reference sequence). This clonotype was sampled from a man aged 18-30 years who received the YFV17D yellow fever vaccine. The J gene is TRBJ2-1, the V gene TRBV7-9; D is perhaps TRBD1 (6 bases). The sequenced sample was PBMCs, obtained about 5 days after the first yellow fever vaccination. The CDR3 DNA follows: TGTGCCAGCAGCTGGCAGGGGACCACCTACAATGAGCAGTTCTTC. Translation: CASSWQGTTYNEQFF.